This TCR beta chain stems from a study of blood T cells in healthy people across ages. Study-level findings and limits: When set beside aged donors, long-lived donors presented more naive CD4+ cells and higher diversity. The percentage of naive T cells correlated strongly with TCR beta diversity.

Germline assignment: CDR1 SQVTM and CDR2 ANQGSEA. The CDR3 runs 16 residues. The trim removed 4 bases at V and 0 bases at J, leaving 7 bases unmatched. Turning to this clonotype: Its specificity is unknown.

Primed by a sample-barcoded 5' primer and a J-beta primer mix, a second PCR proceeded for roughly 7 to 12 cycles. A template-switch adaptor with 12 random nucleotides tagged each cDNA molecule. All samples yielded 2.5 million or more CDR3-containing paired-end reads. TCRdb re-derived calls from the 5' RACE reads in MiXCR, one entry per CDR3 protein. This table holds more than 550,000 distinct CDR3 sequences, approximately 21% found once. The receptor's source is a man aged 65 to 85 in good health. The chain is built from TRBV29-1 and TRBJ1-1; TRBD1 agrees at 11 bases. The sample was blood. Written as DNA, the CDR3 is TGCAGCGTTGCAGGGACAGGGGGTTTAGTGAACACTGAAGCTTTCTTT. Translating gives CSVAGTGGLVNTEAFF.